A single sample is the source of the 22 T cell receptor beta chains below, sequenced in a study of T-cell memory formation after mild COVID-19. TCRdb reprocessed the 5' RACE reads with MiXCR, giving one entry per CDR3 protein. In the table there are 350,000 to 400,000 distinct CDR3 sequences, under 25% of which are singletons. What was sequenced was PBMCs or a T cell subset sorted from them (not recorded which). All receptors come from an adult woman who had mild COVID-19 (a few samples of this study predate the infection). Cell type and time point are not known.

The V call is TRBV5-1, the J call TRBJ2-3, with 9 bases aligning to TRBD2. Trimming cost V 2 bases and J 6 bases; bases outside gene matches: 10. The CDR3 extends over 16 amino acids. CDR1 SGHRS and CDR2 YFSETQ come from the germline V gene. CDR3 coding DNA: TGCGCCAGCAGCTTCTCGGATAGCGGGAGAGGTGATACGCAGTATTTT. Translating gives CASSFSDSGRGDTQYF.

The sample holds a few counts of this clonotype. Here the CDR3 reads CSAEAGAPTGNEQFF. In nucleotides, the CDR3 is TGCAGTGCTGAAGCGGGGGCCCCGACGGGCAATGAGCAGTTCTTC. V and J are TRBV20-1 and TRBJ2-1, with TRBD2 matching over 8 bases. From germline, CDR1 is DFQATT and CDR2 SNEGSKA (reference sequence). CDR3 length: 15 residues. The trim removed 5 bases at V and 6 bases at J, leaving 12 bases unmatched.

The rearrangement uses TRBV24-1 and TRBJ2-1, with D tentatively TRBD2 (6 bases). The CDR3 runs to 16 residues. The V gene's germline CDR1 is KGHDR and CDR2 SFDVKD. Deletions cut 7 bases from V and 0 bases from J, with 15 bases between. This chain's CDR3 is CATSPPAGSSYNEQFF. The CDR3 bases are TGTGCCACCAGCCCCCCGGCGGGAAGCTCCTACAATGAGCAGTTCTTC.

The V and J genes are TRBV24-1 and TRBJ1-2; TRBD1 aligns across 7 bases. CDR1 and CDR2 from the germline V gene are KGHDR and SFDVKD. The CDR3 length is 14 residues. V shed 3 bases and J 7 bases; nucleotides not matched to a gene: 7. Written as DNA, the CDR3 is TGTGCCACCAGTGATAATACAGGGGAAGGTGGCTACACCTTC. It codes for CATSDNTGEGGYTF.

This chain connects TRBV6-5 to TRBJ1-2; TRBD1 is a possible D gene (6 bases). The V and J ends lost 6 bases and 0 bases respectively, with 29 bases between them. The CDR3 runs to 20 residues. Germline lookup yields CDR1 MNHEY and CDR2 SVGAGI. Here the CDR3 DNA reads TGTGCCAGCAGAGCATTGGGACATATGCTCGCGGGTCGGGCTAACTATGGCTACACCTTC. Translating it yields CASRALGHMLAGRANYGYTF.

CDR3 in DNA: TGTGCCATCAGGGAACAGGGTAATCAGCCCCAGCATTTT. Translated: CAIREQGNQPQHF. This rearrangement joins TRBV10-3 to TRBJ1-5; D possibly corresponds to TRBD1 (6 bases). CDR1 is ENHRY, CDR2 SYGVKD, per germline. Trimming stripped 6 bases from V and 4 bases from J, with 10 bases between. This CDR3 has 13 amino acids.

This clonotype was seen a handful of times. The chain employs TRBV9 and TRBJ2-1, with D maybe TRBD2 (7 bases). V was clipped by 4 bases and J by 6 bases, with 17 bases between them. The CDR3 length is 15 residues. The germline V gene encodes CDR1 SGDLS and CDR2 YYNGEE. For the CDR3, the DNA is TGTGCCAGCAGCCTGTGGGGGGGCCAGAGCAATGAGCAGTTCTTC. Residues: CASSLWGGQSNEQFF. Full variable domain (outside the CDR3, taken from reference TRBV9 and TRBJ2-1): DSGVTQTPKHLITATGQRVTLRCSPRSGDLSVYWYQQSLDQGLQFLIQYYNGEERAKGNILERFSAQQFPDLHSELNLSSLELGDSALYFCASSLWGGQSNEQFFGPGTRLTVL.

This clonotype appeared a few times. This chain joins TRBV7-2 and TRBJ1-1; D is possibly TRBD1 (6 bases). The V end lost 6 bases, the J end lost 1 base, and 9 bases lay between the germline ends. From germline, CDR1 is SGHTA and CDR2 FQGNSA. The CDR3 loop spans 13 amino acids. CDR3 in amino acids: CASRGGANTEAFF. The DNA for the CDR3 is TGTGCCAGCAGAGGGGGGGCGAACACTGAAGCTTTCTTT.

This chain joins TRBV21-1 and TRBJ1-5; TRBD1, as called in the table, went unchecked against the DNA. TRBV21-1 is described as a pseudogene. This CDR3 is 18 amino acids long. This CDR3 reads CASSKVSRGREALQPQHF. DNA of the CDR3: TGTGCCAGCAGCAAAGTTAGTAGGGGTCGGGAAGCTTTACAGCCCCAGCATTTT.

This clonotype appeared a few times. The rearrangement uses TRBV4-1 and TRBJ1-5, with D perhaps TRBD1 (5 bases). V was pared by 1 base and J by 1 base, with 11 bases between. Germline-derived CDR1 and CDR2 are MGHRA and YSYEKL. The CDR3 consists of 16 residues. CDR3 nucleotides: TGCGCCAGCAGCCAAGTTCAGGGCAGGAGCAATCAGCCCCAGCATTTT. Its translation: CASSQVQGRSNQPQHF.

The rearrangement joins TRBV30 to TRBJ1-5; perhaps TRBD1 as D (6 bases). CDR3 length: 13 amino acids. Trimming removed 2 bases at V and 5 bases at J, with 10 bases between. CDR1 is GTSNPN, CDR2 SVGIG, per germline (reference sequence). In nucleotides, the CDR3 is TGTGCCTGGAGTCCACAGGGCGATCAGCCCCAGCATTTT. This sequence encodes CAWSPQGDQPQHF.

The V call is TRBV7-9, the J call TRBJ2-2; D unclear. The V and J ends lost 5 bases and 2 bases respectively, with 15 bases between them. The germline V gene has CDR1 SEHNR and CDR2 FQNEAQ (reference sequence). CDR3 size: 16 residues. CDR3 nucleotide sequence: TGTGCCAGCAGCCCCTATGTAGAGCTCAACACCGGGGAGCTGTTTTTT. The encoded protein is CASSPYVELNTGELFF.

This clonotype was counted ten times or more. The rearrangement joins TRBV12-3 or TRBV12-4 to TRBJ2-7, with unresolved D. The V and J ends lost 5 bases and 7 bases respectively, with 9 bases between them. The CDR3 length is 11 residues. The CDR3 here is CASSLLGEQYF. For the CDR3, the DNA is TGTGCCAGCAGTCTCCTAGGGGAGCAGTACTTC.

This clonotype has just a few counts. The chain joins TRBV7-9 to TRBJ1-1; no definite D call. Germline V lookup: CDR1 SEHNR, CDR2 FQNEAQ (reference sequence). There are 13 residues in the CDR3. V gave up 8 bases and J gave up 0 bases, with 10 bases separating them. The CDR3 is CASGTPMNTEAFF. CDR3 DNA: TGTGCCAGCGGAACACCCATGAACACTGAAGCTTTCTTT. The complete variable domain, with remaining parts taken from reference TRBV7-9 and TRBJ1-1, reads DTGVSQNPRHKITKRGQNVTFRCDPISEHNRLYWYRQTLGQGPEFLTYFQNEAQLEKSRLLSDRFSAERPKGSFSTLEIQRTEQGDSAMYLCASGTPMNTEAFFGQGTRLTVV.

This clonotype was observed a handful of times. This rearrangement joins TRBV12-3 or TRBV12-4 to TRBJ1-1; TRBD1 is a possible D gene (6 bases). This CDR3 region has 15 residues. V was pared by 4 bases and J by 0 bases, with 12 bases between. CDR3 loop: CASSSPGQMNTEAFF. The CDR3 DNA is TGTGCCAGCAGTTCCCCGGGACAAATGAACACTGAAGCTTTCTTT.

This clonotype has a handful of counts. Written as DNA, the CDR3 is TGTGCCAGCAGCTTAGAAGTGGACGGTAATGAGCAGTTCTTC. As protein: CASSLEVDGNEQFF. The chain joins TRBV11-2 to TRBJ2-1; D is ambiguous. CDR1 is SGHAT and CDR2 is FQNNGV in the germline V gene. This CDR3 comprises 14 residues. Trimming took off 0 bases at V and 7 bases at J, with 10 bases between the two ends.

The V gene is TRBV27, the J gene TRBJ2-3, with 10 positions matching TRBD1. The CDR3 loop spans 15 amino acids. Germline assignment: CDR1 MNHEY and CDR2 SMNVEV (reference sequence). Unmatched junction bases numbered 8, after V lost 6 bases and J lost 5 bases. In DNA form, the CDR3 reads TGTGCCAGCAGCGAAAGGACAGGGGGACGAGATACGCAGTATTTT. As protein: CASSERTGGRDTQYF.

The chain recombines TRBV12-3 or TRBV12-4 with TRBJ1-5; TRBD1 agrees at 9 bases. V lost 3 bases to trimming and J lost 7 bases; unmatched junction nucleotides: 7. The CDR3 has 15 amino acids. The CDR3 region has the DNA TGTGCCAGCAGTTTTCAGGGACAGGGAAAACAGCCCCAGCATTTT. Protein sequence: CASSFQGQGKQPQHF.

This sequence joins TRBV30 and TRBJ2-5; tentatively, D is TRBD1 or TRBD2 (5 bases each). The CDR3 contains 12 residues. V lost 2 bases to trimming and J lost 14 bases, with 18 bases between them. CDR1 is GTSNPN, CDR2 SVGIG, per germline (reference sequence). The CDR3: CAWSLPLGTRYF. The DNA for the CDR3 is TGTGCCTGGAGTCTCCCGTTGGGGACCCGCTACTTC.

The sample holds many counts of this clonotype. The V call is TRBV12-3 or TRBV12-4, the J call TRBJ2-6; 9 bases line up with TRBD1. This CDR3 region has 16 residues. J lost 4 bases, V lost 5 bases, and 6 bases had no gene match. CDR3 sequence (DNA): TGTGCCAGCAGTCGGACAGGGGAGGCCGGGGCCAACGTCCTGACTTTC. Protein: CASSRTGEAGANVLTF.

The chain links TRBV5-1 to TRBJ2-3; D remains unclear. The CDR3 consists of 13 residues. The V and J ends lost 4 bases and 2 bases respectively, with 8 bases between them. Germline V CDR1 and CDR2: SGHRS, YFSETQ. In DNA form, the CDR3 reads TGCGCCAGCAGCCCTTACCCCACAGATACGCAGTATTTT. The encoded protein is CASSPYPTDTQYF.

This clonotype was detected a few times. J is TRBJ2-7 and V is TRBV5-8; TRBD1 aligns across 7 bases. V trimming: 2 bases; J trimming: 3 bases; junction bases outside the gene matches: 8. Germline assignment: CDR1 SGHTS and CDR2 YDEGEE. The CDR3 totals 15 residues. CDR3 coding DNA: TGTGCCAGCAGCTTAGCTCCGGGGACAGACTACGAGCAGTACTTC. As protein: CASSLAPGTDYEQYF.